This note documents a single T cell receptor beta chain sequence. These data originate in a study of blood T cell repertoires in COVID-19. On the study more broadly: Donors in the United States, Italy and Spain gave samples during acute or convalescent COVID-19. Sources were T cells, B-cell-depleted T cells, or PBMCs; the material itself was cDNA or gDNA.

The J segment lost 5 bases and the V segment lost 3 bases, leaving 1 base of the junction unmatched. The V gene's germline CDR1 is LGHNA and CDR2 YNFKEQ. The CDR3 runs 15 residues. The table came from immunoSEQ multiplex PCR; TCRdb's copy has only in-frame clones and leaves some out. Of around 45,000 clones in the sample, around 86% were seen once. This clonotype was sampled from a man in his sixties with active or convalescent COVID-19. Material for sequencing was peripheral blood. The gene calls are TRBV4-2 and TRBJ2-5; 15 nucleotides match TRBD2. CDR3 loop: CASSQGTSGGETQYF. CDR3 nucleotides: TGTGCCAGCAGCCAGGGGACTAGCGGGGGGGAGACCCAGTACTTC.